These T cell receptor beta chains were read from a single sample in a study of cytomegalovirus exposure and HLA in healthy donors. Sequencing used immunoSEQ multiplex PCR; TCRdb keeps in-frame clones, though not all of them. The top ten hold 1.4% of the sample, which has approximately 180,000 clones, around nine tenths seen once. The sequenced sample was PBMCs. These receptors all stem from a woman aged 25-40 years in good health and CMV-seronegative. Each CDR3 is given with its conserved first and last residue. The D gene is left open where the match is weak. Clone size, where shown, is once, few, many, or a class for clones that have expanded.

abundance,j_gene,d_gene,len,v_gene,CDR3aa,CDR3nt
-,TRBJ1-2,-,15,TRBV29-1,CSVDIVWDTDYGYTF,TGCAGCGTTGATATTGTTTGGGACACGGACTATGGCTACACCTTC
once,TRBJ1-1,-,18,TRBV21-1,CASSTYVRQGLQNTEAFF,TGTGCCAGCAGCACCTATGTCCGACAGGGCTTGCAGAACACTGAAGCTTTCTTT
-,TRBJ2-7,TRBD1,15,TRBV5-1,CASSLTWQGADEQYF,TGCGCCAGCAGCTTGACCTGGCAGGGGGCCGACGAGCAGTACTTC
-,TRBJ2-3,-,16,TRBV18,CASSPPGGAHADTQYF,TGTGCCAGCTCACCACCTGGGGGGGCCCATGCAGATACGCAGTATTTT
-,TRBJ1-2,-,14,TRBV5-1,CASSLVSGSGGYTF,TGCGCCAGCAGCTTGGTGTCCGGGAGTGGTGGCTACACCTTC
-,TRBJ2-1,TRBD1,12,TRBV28,CASSPTGDKQFF,TGTGCCAGCAGCCCTACAGGGGATAAGCAGTTCTTC
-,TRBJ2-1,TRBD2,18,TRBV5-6,CASSLGGVSGAAYNEQFF,TGTGCCAGCAGCTTGGGGGGGGTTAGCGGGGCCGCCTACAATGAGCAGTTCTTC
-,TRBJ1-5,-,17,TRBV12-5,CASGSPGSGASNQPQHF,TGTGCTAGTGGTTCCCCCGGGTCAGGGGCAAGCAATCAGCCCCAGCATTTT
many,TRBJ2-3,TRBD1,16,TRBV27,CASSLGGQVSTDTQYF,TGTGCCAGCAGTTTAGGGGGACAGGTTTCCACAGATACGCAGTATTTT
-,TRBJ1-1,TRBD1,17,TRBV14,CASSLLGQGAKNTEAFF,TGTGCCAGCAGCCTATTGGGACAGGGGGCGAAGAACACTGAAGCTTTCTTT
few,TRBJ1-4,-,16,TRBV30,CAWSLGGIATNEKLFF,TGTGCCTGGTCTTTGGGGGGGATTGCAACTAATGAAAAACTGTTTTTT
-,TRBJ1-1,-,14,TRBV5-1,CASSLDRLNTEAFF,TGCGCCAGCAGCCTCGACAGGTTGAACACTGAAGCTTTCTTT
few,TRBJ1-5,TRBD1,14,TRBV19,CASKVGQGNQPQHF,TGTGCCAGTAAGGTGGGACAGGGCAATCAGCCCCAGCATTTT
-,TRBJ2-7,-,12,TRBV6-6,CASSPFGGEQYF,TGTGCCAGCAGCCCTTTCGGCGGCGAGCAGTACTTC
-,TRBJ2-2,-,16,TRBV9,CASSVLQRANTGELFF,TGTGCCAGCAGCGTCCTCCAGCGGGCGAACACCGGGGAGCTGTTTTTT
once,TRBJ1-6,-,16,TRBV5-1,CASSGGHISYNSPLHF,TGCGCCAGCAGTGGCGGACACATCTCCTATAATTCACCCCTCCACTTT
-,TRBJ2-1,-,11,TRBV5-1,CASSLASEQFF,TGCGCCAGCAGCTTGGCTTCTGAGCAGTTCTTC
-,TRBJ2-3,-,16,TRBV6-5,CASSYLGGGDGDTQYF,TGTGCCAGCAGTTATTTAGGGGGGGGCGATGGAGATACGCAGTATTTT
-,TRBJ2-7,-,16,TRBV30,CAWSPEGLRESYEQYF,TGTGCCTGGAGTCCGGAGGGTTTAAGGGAATCCTACGAGCAGTACTTC
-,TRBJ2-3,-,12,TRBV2,CASGLRTDTQYF,TGTGCCAGCGGGCTACGCACAGATACGCAGTATTTT
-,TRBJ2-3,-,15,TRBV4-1,CASSQDGRGRDTQYF,TGCGCCAGCAGCCAAGATGGGCGGGGGCGTGATACGCAGTATTTT
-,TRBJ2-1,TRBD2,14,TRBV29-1,CSVGGGGSYNEQFF,TGCAGCGTTGGGGGCGGGGGCTCCTACAATGAGCAGTTCTTC
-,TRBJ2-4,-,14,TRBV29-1,CSVSGPGRGNIQYF,TGCAGCGTTTCCGGTCCGGGGCGGGGAAACATTCAGTACTTC
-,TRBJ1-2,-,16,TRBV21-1,CASSKAAFRKGHGYTF,TGTGCCAGCAGCAAAGCCGCCTTTCGAAAGGGGCATGGCTACACCTTC
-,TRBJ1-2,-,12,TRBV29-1,CSVERSNYGYTF,TGCAGCGTTGAACGCAGTAACTATGGCTACACCTTC
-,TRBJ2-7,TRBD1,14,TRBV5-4,CASSLTTGQDEQYF,TGTGCCAGCAGCCTTACGACAGGGCAGGACGAGCAGTACTTC
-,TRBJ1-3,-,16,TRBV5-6,CASSLRFGDSGNTIYF,TGTGCCAGCAGCTTGCGGTTTGGTGACTCTGGAAACACCATATATTTT
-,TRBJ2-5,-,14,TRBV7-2,CASSPSGVKETQYF,TGTGCCAGCAGCCCTTCAGGGGTTAAAGAGACCCAGTACTTC
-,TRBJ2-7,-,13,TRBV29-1,CSVVTSPPNEQYF,TGCAGCGTTGTTACTTCCCCACCTAACGAGCAGTACTTC
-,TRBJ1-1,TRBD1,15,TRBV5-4,CASSLAGGSNTEAFF,TGTGCCAGCAGCTTGGCAGGGGGATCGAACACTGAAGCTTTCTTT
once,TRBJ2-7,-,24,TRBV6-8,CASSYQGRGRSRDLVLLSSYEQYF,TGTGCCAGCAGTTATCAGGGCCGGGGACGGTCGAGGGACTTGGTTCTCCTGAGCTCCTACGAGCAGTACTTC
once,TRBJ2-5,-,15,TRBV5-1,CASSLDRAIGETQYF,TGCGCCAGCAGCTTGGACAGGGCGATTGGGGAGACCCAGTACTTC
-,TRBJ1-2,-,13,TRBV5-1,CASSAAPVYGYTF,TGCGCCAGCAGCGCAGCGCCAGTCTATGGCTACACCTTC
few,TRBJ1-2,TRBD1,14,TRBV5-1,CASSLSGQGSGYTF,TGCGCCAGCAGCTTGTCGGGACAGGGAAGTGGCTACACCTTC
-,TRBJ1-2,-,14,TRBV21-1,CASSKEEGAYGYTF,TGTGCCAGCAGCAAAGAGGAGGGAGCCTATGGCTACACCTTC
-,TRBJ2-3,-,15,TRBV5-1,CASSLGATGTDTQYF,TGCGCCAGCAGCTTGGGCGCGACAGGCACAGATACGCAGTATTTT
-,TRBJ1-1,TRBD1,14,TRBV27,CASSLRQGYTEAFF,TGTGCCAGCAGTTTAAGACAGGGGTACACTGAAGCTTTCTTT
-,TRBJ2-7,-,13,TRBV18,CASSQDYYREQYF,TGTGCCAGCTCACAGGATTACTACCGCGAGCAGTACTTC
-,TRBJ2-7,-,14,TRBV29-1,CSVEKTGEAYEQYF,TGCAGCGTGGAAAAGACCGGGGAGGCCTACGAGCAGTACTTC
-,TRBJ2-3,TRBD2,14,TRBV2,CASSAGGDTDTQYF,TGTGCCAGCAGTGCGGGGGGGGACACAGATACGCAGTATTTT
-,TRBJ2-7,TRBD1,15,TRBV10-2,CASSPMTGLAYEQYF,TGCGCCAGCTCCCCCATGACAGGGCTCGCCTACGAGCAGTACTTC
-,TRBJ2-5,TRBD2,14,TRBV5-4,CASSLERGGETQYF,TGTGCCAGCAGCTTAGAAAGGGGAGGGGAGACCCAGTACTTC
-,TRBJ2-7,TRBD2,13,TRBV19,CASSTGTSYEQYF,TGTGCCAGTAGCACCGGGACTAGTTACGAGCAGTACTTC
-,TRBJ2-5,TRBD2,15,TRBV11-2,CASSYGLAGGETQYF,TGTGCCAGCAGCTACGGACTAGCGGGGGGAGAGACCCAGTACTTC
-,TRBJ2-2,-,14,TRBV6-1,CASRRAGATGELFF,TGTGCCAGCAGGAGAGCAGGTGCCACCGGGGAGCTGTTTTTT
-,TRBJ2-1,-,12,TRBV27,CAASTGSNEQFF,TGTGCCGCATCGACAGGTAGTAATGAGCAGTTCTTC
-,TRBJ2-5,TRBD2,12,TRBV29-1,CSVEWGGETQYF,TGCAGCGTTGAGTGGGGAGGGGAGACCCAGTACTTC